The 3 T cell receptor beta chains reported below all come from one sample, sequenced in a study of T cells in Graves' hyperthyroidism and ophthalmopathy (dated by TCRdb to 2018 to 2020). The library was prepared using multiplex PCR. Sequencer: Illumina HiSeq 2000. Amplification of TCR beta CDR3 regions was carried out from RNA transcripts. For the first round of RT-PCR on the TCR CDR3, the HTBI primer set was used together with the Qiagen OneStep RT-PCR kit. TCRdb applied fastp at Q25 and MiXCR to the public reads, then kept only in-frame beta chains. Identical CDR3 protein sequences are pooled into one entry, listed with their most common genes and DNA. This sample lists some 500,000 distinct CDR3 sequences; roughly 24% were detected once. Together, the top ten hold 11% of the sample. The sample was blood. The receptors come from a woman aged 30 to 39 with Graves' ophthalmopathy.

This clonotype was detected many times. The chain is built from TRBV7-2 and TRBJ2-4, with 7 bases lining up with TRBD1. Trimming cost V 4 bases and J 4 bases; bases outside gene matches: 1. CDR1 and CDR2 from the germline V gene are SGHTA and FQGNSA. The CDR3 runs to 13 residues. The CDR3 loop reads CASSWDSKNIQYF. The DNA for the CDR3 is TGTGCCAGCAGCTGGGACAGTAAAAACATTCAGTACTTC.

J is TRBJ1-5 and V is TRBV6-1; 7 bases line up with TRBD1. The CDR3 is made up of 17 amino acids. Germline CDR1 is MNHNS and CDR2 is SASEGT. The ends lost 5 bases at V and 0 bases at J; junction bases unmatched: 10. The CDR3 DNA is TGTGCCAGCAGTACAGGCACCGGGACAGTTAGCAATCAGCCCCAGCATTTT. The encoded protein is CASSTGTGTVSNQPQHF.

The table lists this clonotype with many counts. The chain employs TRBV15 and TRBJ2-5; perhaps TRBD1 as D (6 bases). The germline V and J ends were trimmed by 0 bases and 2 bases, with 10 bases remaining between them. CDR1 and CDR2 from the germline V gene are LNHNV and YYDKDF (reference sequence). The CDR3 contains 15 residues. DNA of the CDR3: TGTGCCACCAGCAGAGATCCCGGGACACAAGAGACCCAGTACTTC. Protein sequence: CATSRDPGTQETQYF.